This T cell receptor beta chain is from a study of cytomegalovirus exposure and HLA in healthy donors. Study background: Within the Caucasian-associated ancestry cluster were 65% to 85% of the roughly 400 genotyped donors. Overall study findings and caveats: When analyzed later, the rates of TCR association showed variation by HLA locus, with DRB1 the most and HLA-C the fewest. HLA allele associations emerged for fewer than 20,000 TCR beta sequences in a later analysis, at 0.05 false discovery rate.

Germline V lookup: CDR1 LNHDA, CDR2 SQIVND (reference sequence). Trimming cost V 1 base and J 4 bases, with 10 bases left between them. This CDR3 has 14 amino acids. The PCR used 60 Vbeta and 13 Jbeta primers. The assay was immunoSEQ multiplex PCR, and TCRdb's table has in-frame clones only and misses some. Of approximately 150,000 clones in the sample, 80% were seen once. As to this clone: No antigen is known for it.

This clonotype was sampled from a young man in good health and CMV-seronegative. The chain employs TRBV19 and TRBJ2-5; D is perhaps TRBD1 (6 bases). Sequenced: PBMCs. CDR3 DNA: TGTGCCAGTAGTATAGGTCGCAGGGGAGAGACCCAGTACTTC. This translates into CASSIGRRGETQYF.